This T cell receptor (beta chain) was recorded in a study of healthy donors' naive CD4 and CD8 T cells. Concerning this clonotype: Its antigen is unknown.

A linear amplification protocol produced the TCR libraries from roughly 550 ng of total RNA. MiXCR, applied by TCRdb to the reads, yields one record per CDR3 protein. The sample has around 200,000 distinct CDR3 sequences, over 60% seen once. Study-wide findings and caveats: Negatively charged CDR3s marked CD8+ lineage; positively charged CDR3s marked CD4+ lineage.

This CDR3 comprises 15 residues. The germline V gene has CDR1 MNHEY and CDR2 SMNVEV (reference sequence). Trimming took 2 bases from V and 1 from J, leaving 11 bases between them. Input material: naive CD4+ and CD8+ T cells sorted from blood, pooled from several donors. The V call is TRBV27, the J call TRBJ1-1; D possibly corresponds to TRBD1 (5 bases). The TCR was taken from a pool of human donors in good health; the sample pools cells from several healthy donors. Here the CDR3 reads CASSLMDNENTEAFF. CDR3 nucleotides: TGTGCCAGCAGTTTAATGGACAACGAGAACACTGAAGCTTTCTTT.